This TCR beta chain emerged from a study of cytomegalovirus exposure and HLA in healthy donors. Germline V gives CDR1 SNHLY, CDR2 FYNNEI. There are 14 residues in the CDR3. Trimming pared 3 bases from V and 7 bases from J, leaving 10 bases between. Repertoires were generated with immunoSEQ multiplex PCR, while TCRdb's copy carries only in-frame clones and drops some. Of fewer than 350,000 clones in the sample, around 89% are singletons; the top ten hold roughly 1%. V is TRBV2 and J is TRBJ1-6; maybe TRBD1 (5 bases). The sample was PBMCs. This TCR was sampled from a woman between 18 and 29 years old in good health and CMV-seronegative. The CDR3 coding sequence is TGTGCCAGCAGTGATATGACAGAGAATTCACCCCTCCACTTT. This sequence encodes CASSDMTENSPLHF.